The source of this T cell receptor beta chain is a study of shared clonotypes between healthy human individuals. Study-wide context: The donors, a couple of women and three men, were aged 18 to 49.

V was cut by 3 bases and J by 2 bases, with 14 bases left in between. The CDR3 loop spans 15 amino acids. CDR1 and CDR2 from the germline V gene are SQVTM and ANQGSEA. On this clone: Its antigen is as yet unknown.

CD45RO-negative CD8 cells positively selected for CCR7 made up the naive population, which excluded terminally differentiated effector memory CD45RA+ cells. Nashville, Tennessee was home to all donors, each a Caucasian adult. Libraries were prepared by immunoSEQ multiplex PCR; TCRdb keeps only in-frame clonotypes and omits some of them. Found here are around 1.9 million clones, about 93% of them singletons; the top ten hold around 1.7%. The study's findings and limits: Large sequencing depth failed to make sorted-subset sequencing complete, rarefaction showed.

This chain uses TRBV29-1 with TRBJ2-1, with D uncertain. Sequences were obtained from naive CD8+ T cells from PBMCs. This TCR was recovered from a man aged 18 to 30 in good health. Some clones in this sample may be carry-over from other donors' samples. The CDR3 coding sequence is TGCAGCGTTGAGTCGGCAGTCGATCCCTACAATGAGCAGTTCTTC. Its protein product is CSVESAVDPYNEQFF.